A single sample is the source of the 2 T cell receptor beta chains below, sequenced in a study of identical twins. MiXCR was run by TCRdb on the 5' RACE reads, yielding one entry per CDR3 protein. Of under 500,000 distinct CDR3 sequences listed, 13% to 15% were seen once; the top ten hold approximately 0.98%. This sample also appeared in a second study, on yellow fever vaccine responses in identical twins.

Sequenced: CD4+ T cells sorted from blood. Receptors originate from a woman aged 18-30 years in good health.

This clonotype has only a few counts. The chain employs TRBV11-2 and TRBJ2-2; perhaps TRBD1 as D (5 bases). In germline, CDR1 is SGHAT, CDR2 FQNNGV. V lost 5 bases, J lost 13 bases, and 14 bases lay in between. The CDR3 runs 12 residues. CDR3 in amino acids: CASSLGHRGLFF. The DNA for the CDR3 is TGTGCCAGCAGCCTTGGACACCGAGGGCTGTTTTTT.

This clonotype was recorded a few times. This chain links TRBV20-1 with TRBJ2-1; possibly TRBD2 for D (5 bases). CDR3 length: 12 residues. The V end lost 6 bases, the J end lost 3 bases, and 9 bases lay between the germline ends. The germline CDR1 and CDR2 sequences are DFQATT and SNEGSKA (reference sequence). The DNA of the CDR3 is TGCAGTGCGGAGGCGATCTACAATGAGCAGTTCTTC. As protein: CSAEAIYNEQFF.